The 20 T cell receptor beta chains below come from one sample, sequenced in a study of PD-1 blockade in classical Hodgkin lymphoma. Time point in this sample: cycle 4 day 1 (C4D1), after 6 weeks of nivolumab. Each patient experienced a relapse that followed autologous stem cell transplantation, and brentuximab vedotin exposure varied. It was by magnetic negative selection that CD4+ T cells were purified from thawed PBMCs. Assay: immunoSEQ multiplex PCR; the TCRdb copy retains only in-frame clones and omits some. The data hold fewer than 20,000 clones, with over 70% observed a single time. This specimen was CD4+ T cells from blood, taken before the fourth cycle of nivolumab. Receptors originate from a human donor with classical Hodgkin lymphoma.

The V and J genes are TRBV4-1 and TRBJ2-5, with D perhaps TRBD2 (6 bases). The V gene lost 1 base and the J gene lost 2 bases, with 11 bases spanning the gap. Germline values: CDR1 MGHRA, CDR2 YSYEKL. The CDR3 extends over 15 amino acids. This CDR3 is CASSQVALAQETQYF. Here the CDR3 DNA reads TGCGCCAGCAGCCAAGTGGCGCTAGCGCAAGAGACCCAGTACTTC.

This chain connects TRBV6-1 to TRBJ1-5, with D possibly matching TRBD1 (5 bases). The CDR3 length is 14 residues. V lost 7 bases to trimming and J lost 9 bases, with 19 bases between them. Germline assignment: CDR1 MNHNS and CDR2 SASEGT. The DNA of the CDR3 is TGTGCCAGCACTCTCGACGGACCGGGGGGGCCCCAGCATTTT. It codes for CASTLDGPGGPQHF.

V is TRBV6-1 and J is TRBJ2-1; 10 bases fit TRBD2. V dropped 7 bases and J dropped 12; count of bases not matched to a gene: 9. The CDR3 runs 13 residues. From germline, CDR1 is MNHNS and CDR2 SASEGT. CDR3 sequence reads: CASNTAGGLSQFF. The DNA for the CDR3 is TGTGCCAGCAATACAGCGGGAGGGCTCTCGCAGTTCTTC.

The chain joins TRBV10-3 to TRBJ1-2, with D maybe TRBD1 (6 bases). CDR1 and CDR2 from the germline V gene are ENHRY and SYGVKD. The ends were cut back, 6 bases at V and 2 bases at J, with 13 bases in the middle. The CDR3 runs to 14 residues. CDR3 in DNA: TGTGCCATCAGCGAACAGGGTTCCAACTATGGCTACACCTTC. Translation: CAISEQGSNYGYTF.

The chain links TRBV2 to TRBJ2-6; D unresolved. The germline gives CDR1 SNHLY, CDR2 FYNNEI. Trimming removed 5 bases at V and 3 bases at J, with 5 bases between. The CDR3 runs to 13 residues. CDR3 sequence (DNA): TGTGCCAGCAGTCCGAATGGGGCCAACGTCCTGACTTTC. Protein product: CASSPNGANVLTF.

This clone was detected only a few times. The gene calls are TRBV15 and TRBJ1-5; no clear D gene. Trimming cost V 0 bases and J 4 bases, with 7 bases left between them. This CDR3 has 14 amino acids. From germline, CDR1 is LNHNV and CDR2 YYDKDF (reference sequence). The CDR3 region is CATSRDVGNQPQHF. For the CDR3, the DNA is TGTGCCACCAGCAGAGATGTGGGAAATCAGCCCCAGCATTTT.

This chain joins TRBV5-3 and TRBJ2-5; the D gene is possibly TRBD2 (5 bases). TRBV5-3 is placed among ORFs of uncertain function. CDR3 length equals 13 residues. Trimming removed 8 bases at V and 9 bases at J, with 20 bases between. Here the CDR3 reads CASSPRAARAQYF. The CDR3 DNA reads as TGTGCCAGCAGCCCCCGAGCGGCGAGAGCCCAGTACTTC.

This sequence joins TRBV29-1 and TRBJ2-7, with 8 positions matching TRBD2. The CDR3 is 13 residues long. Germline assignment: CDR1 SQVTM and CDR2 ANQGSEA. V lost 6 bases and J lost 6; bases outside the gene matches: 10. The DNA of the CDR3 is TGCAGCGTCCGAGCGGGAGTTGCGGGCGAGCAGTACTTC. Translation gives CSVRAGVAGEQYF.

There are a few counts of this clone. The CDR3 loop is CASSAGGGSTDTQYF. For the CDR3, the DNA is TGTGCCAGCAGTGCGGGGGGTGGGTCCACAGATACGCAGTATTTT. The V and J genes are TRBV2 and TRBJ2-3; 7 bases are a match to TRBD2. The CDR3 consists of 15 residues. Losses at the gene ends were 4 bases for V and 2 bases for J; bases not matched to a gene: 6. Germline V lookup: CDR1 SNHLY, CDR2 FYNNEI.

Remarks on this clone: An end of the junction does not agree with germline; a read error may underlie this. The V gene is TRBV7-7, the J gene TRBJ2-3; D remains unclear. In germline, CDR1 is SSHAT, CDR2 FNYEAQ (reference sequence). This CDR3 is built from 13 residues. CDR3 loop: CASSRSRTDTQYF. The CDR3 coding sequence is TGTGCTAGCAGCCGTTCTAGGACAGATACGCAGTATTTT.

The chain couples TRBV6-6 to TRBJ1-2; 10 nucleotides match TRBD1. This CDR3 contains 14 residues. Germline V lookup: CDR1 MNHNY, CDR2 SVGAGI (reference sequence). With V trimmed by 2 bases and J by 7 bases, 4 bases remained unmatched. The CDR3 DNA sequence: TGTGCCAGCAGTTACCGGACAGGGGGGACTGGCTACACCTTC. It specifies CASSYRTGGTGYTF.

In nucleotides, the CDR3 is TGCGCCAGCAGCTTGGGGACAGCAAACACTGAAGCTTTCTTT. Its translation is CASSLGTANTEAFF. The chain employs TRBV5-1 and TRBJ1-1; D perhaps matches TRBD1 (6 bases). The CDR3 totals 14 residues. CDR1 and CDR2 from the germline V gene are SGHRS and YFSETQ. V was clipped by 0 bases and J by 2 bases, with 8 bases between them.

The V call is TRBV5-4, the J call TRBJ2-5; D might be TRBD1 (6 bases). V shed 3 bases and J shed 1 base, with 13 bases lying between them. This CDR3 is built from 15 residues. Looked up from germline, CDR1 is SGHNT and CDR2 is YYREEE (reference sequence). CDR3 residues: CASSWPGTIQETQYF. The CDR3 DNA reads TGTGCCAGCAGCTGGCCAGGGACAATCCAAGAGACCCAGTACTTC.

The sample holds one count of this clone. The genes are TRBV5-1 and TRBJ2-3, with TRBD1 identical over 11 bases. The V and J ends lost 4 bases and 4 bases, in that order; junction bases with no gene match: 5. Germline V gene data show CDR1 as SGHRS and CDR2 as YFSETQ. This CDR3 spans 15 amino acids. Here the CDR3 DNA reads TGCGCCAGCAGCGGACAGGGGGCTTATTCAGATACGCAGTATTTT. The encoded protein is CASSGQGAYSDTQYF.

The rearrangement joins TRBV6-1 to TRBJ2-7, with 8 bases lining up with TRBD1. The V and J ends lost 3 bases and 3 bases, in that order; junction bases with no gene match: 7. Germline V gene sequence: CDR1 MNHNS, CDR2 SASEGT. This CDR3 is 15 amino acids long. The CDR3 DNA reads TGTGCCAGCAGTGAGGTTTATGACAGGGGCTACGAGCAGTACTTC. Translating it yields CASSEVYDRGYEQYF.

The chain recombines TRBV28 with TRBJ1-4; 7 positions match TRBD1. The CDR3 spans 14 residues. Germline V gene sequence: CDR1 MDHEN, CDR2 SYDVKM. V was pared by 2 bases and J by 7 bases, with 4 bases of the junction left unmatched. This CDR3 reads CASSLMTGIEKLFF. For the CDR3, the DNA is TGTGCCAGCAGTTTAATGACAGGGATTGAAAAACTGTTTTTT.

V gene TRBV11-2 combines with J gene TRBJ2-7, with TRBD2 matching over 8 bases. The junction had 3 bases not matched to a gene; V was cut back by 1 base and J by 1 base. The CDR3 is 15 amino acids. Germline values: CDR1 SGHAT, CDR2 FQNNGV. The CDR3 reads CASSLVSGTSYEQYF. As DNA, the CDR3 is TGTGCCAGCAGCTTAGTTAGCGGGACTTCCTACGAGCAGTACTTC.

This clone was observed a handful of times. The genes are TRBV6-6 and TRBJ1-2; D ambiguous. Deletions cut 2 bases from V and 3 bases from J, with 1 base between. In germline, CDR1 is MNHNY, CDR2 SVGAGI (reference sequence). The CDR3 runs to 11 residues. CDR3 in DNA: TGTGCCAGCAGTTACGACTATGGCTACACCTTC. Its translation is CASSYDYGYTF.

This clone was found a few times. V gene TRBV6-1 combines with J gene TRBJ2-3; TRBD1 might be the D (6 bases). From germline, CDR1 is MNHNS and CDR2 SASEGT. Trimming took 3 bases from V and 4 from J, leaving 11 bases between them. The CDR3 sequence is 14 residues long. Here the CDR3 reads CASSDWGRADTQYF. In DNA, the CDR3 is TGTGCCAGCAGTGATTGGGGGCGGGCAGATACGCAGTATTTT.

The chain employs TRBV5-1 and TRBJ2-5; 10 nucleotides line up with TRBD1. Germline CDR1 reads SGHRS; CDR2 reads YFSETQ. Germline trimming cut 0 bases from V and 5 bases from J; bases unmatched to any gene: 7. This CDR3 has 16 amino acids. In DNA form, the CDR3 reads TGCGCCAGCAGCTTGGGTGTGACAGGGGGCTTGGAGACCCAGTACTTC. Residues: CASSLGVTGGLETQYF. Full variable domain (rest looked up from reference TRBV5-1 and TRBJ2-5): KAGVTQTPRYLIKTRGQQVTLSCSPISGHRSVSWYQQTPGQGLQFLFEYFSETQRNKGNFPGRFSGRQFSNSRSEMNVSTLELGDSALYLCASSLGVTGGLETQYFGPGTRLLVL.